The 8 T cell receptor beta chains below come from one sample, sequenced in a study of identical twins. TCRdb fed the 5' RACE reads into MiXCR, producing one record per CDR3 protein. The sample has some 900,000 distinct CDR3 sequences; roughly an eighth are singletons. The same specimen was also included in a second study, on yellow fever vaccine responses in identical twins.

The sample consisted of PBMCs. The receptors here all came from a woman younger than 35 in good health.

Here the CDR3 reads CASSQVQGAPGELFF. The CDR3 nucleotides read TGTGCCAGCAGCCAAGTACAGGGGGCCCCCGGGGAGCTGTTTTTT. The chain employs TRBV3-1 and TRBJ2-2, with 9 nucleotides matching TRBD1. The junction had 3 bases not matched to a gene; V was cut back by 1 base and J by 6 bases. Looked up from germline, CDR1 is LGHDT and CDR2 is YNNKEL (reference sequence). The CDR3 loop spans 15 amino acids.

The rearrangement joins TRBV6-2 or TRBV6-3 to TRBJ2-5, with D hard to call. The CDR3 spans 15 residues. CDR1 MNHEY and CDR2 SVGEGT come from the germline V gene. Trimming removed 4 bases from V and 1 base from J, with 13 bases in between. CDR3 bases: TGTGCCAGCAGTTCTAAACCCGCCTTCCAAGAGACCCAGTACTTC. Its protein product is CASSSKPAFQETQYF.

The rearrangement joins TRBV3-1 to TRBJ2-3; a weak D match, TRBD2 (5 bases). This CDR3 has 15 amino acids. CDR1 is LGHDT, CDR2 YNNKEL, per germline (reference sequence). The germline V and J ends were trimmed by 2 bases and 2 bases, with 11 bases remaining between them. Written as DNA, the CDR3 is TGTGCCAGCAGCCAACGGACTTCCAACACAGATACGCAGTATTTT. It yields the protein CASSQRTSNTDTQYF.

The chain has TRBV5-1 and TRBJ2-1; TRBD1 agrees at 10 bases. The J segment lost 4 bases and the V segment lost 7 bases, leaving 5 bases of the junction unmatched. The CDR3 spans 14 residues. The V gene's germline CDR1 is SGHRS and CDR2 YFSETQ. The CDR3 loop reads CASEGTGVYNEQFF. The CDR3 DNA sequence: TGCGCCAGCGAAGGGACAGGGGTTTACAATGAGCAGTTCTTC.

V usage is TRBV10-3 and J usage is TRBJ2-7; 14 bases are shared with TRBD2. The CDR3 spans 14 residues. The J segment lost 6 bases and the V segment lost 2 bases, leaving 0 bases of the junction unmatched. The germline V gene encodes CDR1 ENHRY and CDR2 SYGVKD. The CDR3 protein is CAISEGLAGGEQYV. For the CDR3, the DNA is TGTGCCATCAGTGAGGGACTAGCGGGAGGCGAGCAGTACGTC.

This clonotype was counted only a few times. The chain is built from TRBV20-1 and TRBJ2-7; TRBD2 is a possible D gene (5 bases). The CDR3 loop spans 13 amino acids. Germline CDR1 reads DFQATT; CDR2 reads SNEGSKA (reference sequence). V lost 1 base and J lost 1, with 8 bases in between. CDR3 amino acids: CSARGTPSYEQYF. Written as DNA, the CDR3 is TGCAGTGCTAGAGGGACTCCATCCTACGAGCAGTACTTC.

The table lists this clonotype with a few counts. The rearrangement uses TRBV19 and TRBJ1-5; 10 nucleotides match TRBD1. V dropped 5 bases and J dropped 6; count of bases not matched to a gene: 7. The CDR3 totals 15 residues. The germline gives CDR1 LNHDA, CDR2 SQIVND (reference sequence). The CDR3 coding sequence is TGTGCCAGTAGTGCGGACAGGGGGAAGAGTCAGCCCCAGCATTTT. This codes for CASSADRGKSQPQHF.

This clonotype was seen many times. The chain couples TRBV12-3 or TRBV12-4 to TRBJ2-3; TRBD1 matches 11 bases. Trimming removed 5 bases from V and 3 bases from J; junction bases left unmatched: 4. The CDR3 contains 15 residues. Written as DNA, the CDR3 is TGTGCCAGCAGTACCGGGACAGGGGGTACAGATACGCAGTATTTT. Translated: CASSTGTGGTDTQYF.